This record looks at one T cell receptor (beta chain) sequence and its context. Original analysis: Counts of nucleated cells, estimated from reference gene primer amplification, were obtained. The repertoire was sequenced with immunoSEQ multiplex PCR; TCRdb's copy has only in-frame clones and lacks some. V and J calls and clone size come straight from that table; D and trimming were deduced from the DNA. The top ten clones hold around 4.1% of a sample with about 260,000 clones, under 90% of them seen once. Trimming stripped 6 bases from V and 1 base from J, with 10 bases between. Germline assignment: CDR1 MNHEY and CDR2 SMNVEV (reference sequence). The CDR3 has 14 amino acids. This sample was taken from a study of blood T cell repertoires in COVID-19.

The receptor was isolated from a young man with acute COVID-19. Material for sequencing was PBMCs or T cells enriched from blood (not recorded which). The chain links TRBV27 to TRBJ1-5; D is unresolved. Here the CDR3 DNA reads TGTGCCAGCAGAGTCCCAGGAAGCAATCAGCCCCAGCATTTT. It codes for CASRVPGSNQPQHF.